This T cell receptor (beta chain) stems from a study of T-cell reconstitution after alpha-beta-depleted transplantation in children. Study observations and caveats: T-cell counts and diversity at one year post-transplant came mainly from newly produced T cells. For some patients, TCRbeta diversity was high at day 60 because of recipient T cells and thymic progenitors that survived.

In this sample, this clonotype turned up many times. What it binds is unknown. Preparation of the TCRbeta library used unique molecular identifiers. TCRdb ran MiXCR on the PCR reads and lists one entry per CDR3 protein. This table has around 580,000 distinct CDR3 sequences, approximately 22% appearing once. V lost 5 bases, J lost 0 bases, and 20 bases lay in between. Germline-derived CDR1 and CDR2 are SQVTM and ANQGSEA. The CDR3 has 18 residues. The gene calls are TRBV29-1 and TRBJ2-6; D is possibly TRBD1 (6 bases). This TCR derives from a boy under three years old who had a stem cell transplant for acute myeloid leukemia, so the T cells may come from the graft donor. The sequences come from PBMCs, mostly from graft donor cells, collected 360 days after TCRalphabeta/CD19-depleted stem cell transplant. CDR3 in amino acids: CSVLAGTGLFSGANVLTF. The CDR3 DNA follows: TGCAGCGTTCTAGCCGGCACAGGGCTTTTCTCTGGGGCCAACGTCCTGACTTTC.